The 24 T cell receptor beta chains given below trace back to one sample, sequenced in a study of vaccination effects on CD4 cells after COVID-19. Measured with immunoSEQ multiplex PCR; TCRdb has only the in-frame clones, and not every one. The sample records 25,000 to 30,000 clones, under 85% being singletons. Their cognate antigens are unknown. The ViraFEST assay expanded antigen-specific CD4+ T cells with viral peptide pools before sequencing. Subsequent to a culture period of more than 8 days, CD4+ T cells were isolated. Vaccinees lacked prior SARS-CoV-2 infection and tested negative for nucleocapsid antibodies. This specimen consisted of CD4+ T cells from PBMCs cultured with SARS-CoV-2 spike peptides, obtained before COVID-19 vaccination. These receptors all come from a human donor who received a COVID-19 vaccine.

CDR3 sequence reads: CAISGRDRGSGANVLTF. Here the CDR3 DNA reads TGTGCCATCAGTGGAAGGGACCGAGGGTCTGGGGCCAACGTCCTGACTTTC. The V gene is TRBV10-3, the J gene TRBJ2-6; D is tentatively TRBD1 or TRBD2 (5 bases each). This CDR3 comprises 17 residues. Germline CDR1 ENHRY, CDR2 SYGVKD. V lost 4 bases and J 1 base, leaving 14 bases between the germline ends.

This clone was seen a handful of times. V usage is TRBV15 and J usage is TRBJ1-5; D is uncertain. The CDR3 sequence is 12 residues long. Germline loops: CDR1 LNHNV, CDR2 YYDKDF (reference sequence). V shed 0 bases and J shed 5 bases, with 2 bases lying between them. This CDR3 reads CATSRDDQPQHF. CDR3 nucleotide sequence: TGTGCCACCAGCAGAGATGATCAGCCCCAGCATTTT.

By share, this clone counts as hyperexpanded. The DNA of the CDR3 is TGTGCCTGGAGTGTAACCCTGAATCAGCCCCAGCATTTT. Protein sequence: CAWSVTLNQPQHF. The chain recombines TRBV30 with TRBJ1-5; D gene ambiguous. Germline values: CDR1 GTSNPN, CDR2 SVGIG (reference sequence). The CDR3 contains 13 residues. Deletions cut 0 bases from V and 4 bases from J, with 7 bases between. The complete variable domain, with remaining parts taken from reference TRBV30 and TRBJ1-5, reads SQTIHQWPATLVQPVGSPLSLECTVEGTSNPNLYWYRQAAGRGLQLLFYSVGIGQISSEVPQNLSASRPQDRQFILSSKKLLLSDSGFYLCAWSVTLNQPQHFGDGTRLSIL.

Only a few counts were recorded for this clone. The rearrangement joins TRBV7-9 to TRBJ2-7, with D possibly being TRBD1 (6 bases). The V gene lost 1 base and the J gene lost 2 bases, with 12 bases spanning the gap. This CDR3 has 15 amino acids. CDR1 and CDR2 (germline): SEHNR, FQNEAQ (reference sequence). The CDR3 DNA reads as TGTGCCAGCAGCTTAGGACAGGTGGGAACCTACGAGCAGTACTTC. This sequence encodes CASSLGQVGTYEQYF.

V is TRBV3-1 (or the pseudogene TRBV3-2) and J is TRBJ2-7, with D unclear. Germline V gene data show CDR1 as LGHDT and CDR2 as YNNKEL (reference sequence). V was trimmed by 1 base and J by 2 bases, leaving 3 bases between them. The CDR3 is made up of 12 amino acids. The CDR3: CASSQVPYEQYF. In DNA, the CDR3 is TGTGCCAGCAGCCAAGTGCCCTACGAGCAGTACTTC.

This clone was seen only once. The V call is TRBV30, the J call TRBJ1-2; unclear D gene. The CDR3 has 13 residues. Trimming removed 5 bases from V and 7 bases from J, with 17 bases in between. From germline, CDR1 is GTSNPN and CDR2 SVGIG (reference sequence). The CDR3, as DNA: TGTGCCTGGCGGGATTATGGAGGACGTGGCTACACCTTC. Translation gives CAWRDYGGRGYTF.

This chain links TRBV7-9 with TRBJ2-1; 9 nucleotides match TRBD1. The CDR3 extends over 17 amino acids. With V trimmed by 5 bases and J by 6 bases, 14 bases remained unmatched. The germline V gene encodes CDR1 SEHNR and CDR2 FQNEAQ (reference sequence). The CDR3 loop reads CASSTKPGQGLVNEQFF. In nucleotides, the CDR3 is TGTGCCAGCAGCACTAAACCGGGACAGGGTTTAGTCAATGAGCAGTTCTTC.

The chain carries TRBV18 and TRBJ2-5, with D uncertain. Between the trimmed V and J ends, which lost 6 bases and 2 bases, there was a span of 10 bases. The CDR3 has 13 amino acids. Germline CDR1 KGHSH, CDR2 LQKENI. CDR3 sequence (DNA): TGTGCCAGCTCCCCAGGCCGTCAAGAGACCCAGTACTTC. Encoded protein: CASSPGRQETQYF.

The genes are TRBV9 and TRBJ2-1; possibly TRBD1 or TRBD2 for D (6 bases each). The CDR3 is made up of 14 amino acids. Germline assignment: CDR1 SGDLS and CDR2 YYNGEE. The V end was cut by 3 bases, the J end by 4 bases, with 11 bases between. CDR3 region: CASSGGAGYNEQFF. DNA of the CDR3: TGTGCCAGCAGCGGGGGGGCGGGGTACAATGAGCAGTTCTTC. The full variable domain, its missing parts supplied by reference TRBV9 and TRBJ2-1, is DSGVTQTPKHLITATGQRVTLRCSPRSGDLSVYWYQQSLDQGLQFLIQYYNGEERAKGNILERFSAQQFPDLHSELNLSSLELGDSALYFCASSGGAGYNEQFFGPGTRLTVL.

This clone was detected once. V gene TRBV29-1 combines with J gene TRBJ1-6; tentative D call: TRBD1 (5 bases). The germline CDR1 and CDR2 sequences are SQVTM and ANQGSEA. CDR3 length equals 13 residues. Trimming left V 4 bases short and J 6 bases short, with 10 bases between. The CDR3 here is CSVATQGNSPLHF. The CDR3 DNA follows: TGCAGCGTTGCAACCCAGGGTAATTCACCCCTCCACTTT.

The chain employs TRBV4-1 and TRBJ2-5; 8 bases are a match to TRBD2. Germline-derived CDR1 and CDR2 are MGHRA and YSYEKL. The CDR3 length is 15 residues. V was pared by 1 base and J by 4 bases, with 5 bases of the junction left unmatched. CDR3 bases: TGCGCCAGCAGCCAAGTGGGGCTAGCGGGAGAGACCCAGTACTTC. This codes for CASSQVGLAGETQYF.

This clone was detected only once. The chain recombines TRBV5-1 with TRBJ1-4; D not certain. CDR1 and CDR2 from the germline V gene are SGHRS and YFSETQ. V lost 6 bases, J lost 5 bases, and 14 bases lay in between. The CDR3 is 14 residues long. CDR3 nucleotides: TGCGCCAGCAACCGACAAGAGAAAAATGAAAAACTGTTTTTT. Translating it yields CASNRQEKNEKLFF.

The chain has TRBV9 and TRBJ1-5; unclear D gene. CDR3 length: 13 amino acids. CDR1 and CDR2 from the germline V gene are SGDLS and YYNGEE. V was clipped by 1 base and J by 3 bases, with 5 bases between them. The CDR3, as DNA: TGTGCCAGCAGCGTAATGGACAATCAGCCCCAGCATTTT. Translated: CASSVMDNQPQHF.

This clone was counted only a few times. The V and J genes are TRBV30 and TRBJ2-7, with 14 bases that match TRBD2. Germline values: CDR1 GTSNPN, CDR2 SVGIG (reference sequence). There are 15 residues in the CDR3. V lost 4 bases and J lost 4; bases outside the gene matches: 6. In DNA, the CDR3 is TGTGCCTGGACTCACTGGACTAGCGGGAGGTACGAGCAGTACTTC. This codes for CAWTHWTSGRYEQYF.

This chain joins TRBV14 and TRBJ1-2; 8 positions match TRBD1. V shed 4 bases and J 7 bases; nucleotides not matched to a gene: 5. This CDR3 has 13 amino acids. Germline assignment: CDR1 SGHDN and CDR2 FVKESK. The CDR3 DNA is TGTGCCAGCAGCCCTGGACAGGGAGGTGGCTACACCTTC. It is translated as CASSPGQGGGYTF.

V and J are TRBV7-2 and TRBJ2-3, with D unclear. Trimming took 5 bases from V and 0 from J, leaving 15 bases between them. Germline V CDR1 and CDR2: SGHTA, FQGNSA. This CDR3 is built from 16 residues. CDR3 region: CASSPRGRQSTDTQYF. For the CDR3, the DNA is TGTGCCAGCAGCCCAAGAGGACGCCAAAGCACAGATACGCAGTATTTT.

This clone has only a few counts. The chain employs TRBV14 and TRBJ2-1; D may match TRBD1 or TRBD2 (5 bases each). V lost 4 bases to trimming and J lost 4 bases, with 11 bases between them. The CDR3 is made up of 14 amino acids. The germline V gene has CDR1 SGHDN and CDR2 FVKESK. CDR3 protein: CASSPHEGYNEQFF. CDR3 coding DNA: TGTGCCAGCAGCCCTCATGAGGGGTACAATGAGCAGTTCTTC.

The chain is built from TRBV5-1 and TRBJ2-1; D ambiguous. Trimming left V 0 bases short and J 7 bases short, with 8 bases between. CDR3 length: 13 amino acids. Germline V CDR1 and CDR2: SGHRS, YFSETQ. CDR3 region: CASSLERWNEQFF. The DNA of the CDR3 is TGCGCCAGCAGCTTGGAGAGGTGGAATGAGCAGTTCTTC.

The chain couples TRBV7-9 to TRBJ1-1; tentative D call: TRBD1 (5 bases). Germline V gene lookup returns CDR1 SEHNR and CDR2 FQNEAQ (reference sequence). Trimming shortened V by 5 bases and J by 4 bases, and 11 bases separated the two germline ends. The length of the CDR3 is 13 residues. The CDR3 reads CASSARQSTEAFF. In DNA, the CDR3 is TGTGCCAGCAGCGCCCGACAGTCCACTGAAGCTTTCTTT. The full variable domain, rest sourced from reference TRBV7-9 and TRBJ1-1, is DTGVSQNPRHKITKRGQNVTFRCDPISEHNRLYWYRQTLGQGPEFLTYFQNEAQLEKSRLLSDRFSAERPKGSFSTLEIQRTEQGDSAMYLCASSARQSTEAFFGQGTRLTVV.

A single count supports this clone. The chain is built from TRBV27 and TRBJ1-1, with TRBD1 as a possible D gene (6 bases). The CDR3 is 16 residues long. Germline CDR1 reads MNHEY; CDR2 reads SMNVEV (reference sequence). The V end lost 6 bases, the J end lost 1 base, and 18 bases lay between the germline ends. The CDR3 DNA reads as TGTGCCAGCAGGAGAAGGGGGGAGGGATCGAACACTGAAGCTTTCTTT. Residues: CASRRRGEGSNTEAFF.

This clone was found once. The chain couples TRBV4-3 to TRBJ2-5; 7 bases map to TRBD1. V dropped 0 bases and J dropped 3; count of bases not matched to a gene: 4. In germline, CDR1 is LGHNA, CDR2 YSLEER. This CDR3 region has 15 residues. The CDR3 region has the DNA TGCGCCAGCAGCCAAGATCCGGGACAGAAAGAGACCCAGTACTTC. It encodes CASSQDPGQKETQYF.

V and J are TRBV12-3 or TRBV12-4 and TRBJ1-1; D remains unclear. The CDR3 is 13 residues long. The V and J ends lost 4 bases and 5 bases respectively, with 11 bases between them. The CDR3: CASSWGSVTEAFF. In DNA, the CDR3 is TGTGCCAGCAGTTGGGGTAGTGTGACTGAAGCTTTCTTT.

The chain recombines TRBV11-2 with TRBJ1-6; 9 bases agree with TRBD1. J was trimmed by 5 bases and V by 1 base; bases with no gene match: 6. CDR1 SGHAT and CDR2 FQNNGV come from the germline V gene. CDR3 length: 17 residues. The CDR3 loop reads CASSLATGTGHNSPLHF. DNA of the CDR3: TGTGCCAGCAGCTTAGCGACGGGGACAGGGCATAATTCACCCCTCCACTTT.

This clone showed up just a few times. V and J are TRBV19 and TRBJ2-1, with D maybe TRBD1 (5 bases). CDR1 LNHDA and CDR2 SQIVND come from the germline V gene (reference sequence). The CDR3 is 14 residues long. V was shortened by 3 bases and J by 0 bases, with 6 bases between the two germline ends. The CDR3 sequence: CASSIQGSYNEQFF. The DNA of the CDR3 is TGTGCCAGTAGTATTCAGGGCTCCTACAATGAGCAGTTCTTC.